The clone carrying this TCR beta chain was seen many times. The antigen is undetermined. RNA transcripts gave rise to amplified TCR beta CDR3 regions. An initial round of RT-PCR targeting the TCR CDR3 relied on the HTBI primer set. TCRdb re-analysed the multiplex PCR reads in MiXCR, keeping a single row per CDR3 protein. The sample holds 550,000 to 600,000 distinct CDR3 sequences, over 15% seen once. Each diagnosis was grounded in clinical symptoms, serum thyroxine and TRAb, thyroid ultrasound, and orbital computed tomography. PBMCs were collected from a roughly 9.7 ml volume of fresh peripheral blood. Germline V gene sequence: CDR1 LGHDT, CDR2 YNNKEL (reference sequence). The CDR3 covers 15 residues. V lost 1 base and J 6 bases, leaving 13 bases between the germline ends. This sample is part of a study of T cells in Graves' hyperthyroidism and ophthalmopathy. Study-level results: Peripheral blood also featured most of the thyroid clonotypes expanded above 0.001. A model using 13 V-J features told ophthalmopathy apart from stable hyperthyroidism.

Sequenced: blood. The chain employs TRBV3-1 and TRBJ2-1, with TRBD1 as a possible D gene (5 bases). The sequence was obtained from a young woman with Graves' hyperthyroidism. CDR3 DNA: TGTGCCAGCAGCCAAGCTTTGGGTAGGGGCAATGAGCAGTTCTTC. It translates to CASSQALGRGNEQFF.